The clone carrying this T cell receptor beta chain was seen a few times. No progression to ophthalmopathy during 18 months of follow-up defined stable disease. Diagnoses rested on clinical symptoms, serum thyroxine and TRAb, thyroid ultrasound and orbital computed tomography. V was pared by 0 bases and J by 0 bases, with 9 bases between. Germline loops: CDR1 SEHNR, CDR2 FQNEAQ (reference sequence). There are 16 residues in the CDR3. This entry belongs to a study of T cells in Graves' hyperthyroidism and ophthalmopathy. Researchers amplified the TCR beta CDR3 regions from RNA transcripts. TCR CDR3 regions were first amplified by RT-PCR with HTBI primers. Each CDR3 protein gets one entry after TCRdb re-called the multiplex PCR reads with MiXCR. Counted here are some 600,000 distinct CDR3 sequences, about 43% occurring once; the ten biggest clones make up just under 8.5%.

The TCR sequence derives from a woman between 18 and 30 years old with Graves' hyperthyroidism. The chain joins TRBV7-9 to TRBJ1-5; D call uncertain. Sequencing was performed on peripheral blood or thyroid tissue (not recorded which). The CDR3 coding sequence is TGTGCCAGCAGCTTAGCGTACGTAGGTAGCAATCAGCCCCAGCATTTT. It is translated as CASSLAYVGSNQPQHF.